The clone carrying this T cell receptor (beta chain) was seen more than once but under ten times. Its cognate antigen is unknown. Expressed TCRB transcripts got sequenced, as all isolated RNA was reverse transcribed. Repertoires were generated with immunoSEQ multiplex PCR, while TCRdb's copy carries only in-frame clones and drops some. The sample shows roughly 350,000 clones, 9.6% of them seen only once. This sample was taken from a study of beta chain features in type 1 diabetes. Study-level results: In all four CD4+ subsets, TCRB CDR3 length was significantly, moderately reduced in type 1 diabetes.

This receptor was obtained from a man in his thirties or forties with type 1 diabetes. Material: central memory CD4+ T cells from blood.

CDR3 sequence: CASSLRAGPSENLRKETQYF. Written as DNA, the CDR3 is TGTGCCAGCAGCTTACGGGCGGGCCCTAGCGAGAACCTTCGAAAAGAGACCCAGTACTTC. This chain joins TRBV7-8 and TRBJ2-5; D might be TRBD2 (6 bases). V gave up 2 bases and J gave up 3 bases, with 28 bases separating them. The CDR3 contains 20 residues. Germline V lookup: CDR1 SGHVS, CDR2 FQNEAQ.